Listed below are T cell receptor beta chains from one sample, sequenced in a study of CD8 T cell repertoires and HIV-1 epitope variants. Some clones are missing from TCRdb's copy, which holds only in-frame ones; the method was immunoSEQ multiplex PCR. The table has about 90,000 clones, roughly four fifths seen once. The sequencing sample was made of uncultured baseline CD8+ T cells from peripheral blood mononuclear cells (PBMCs). The receptors were gathered from a male donor with HIV. The conserved cysteine and the conserved F or W are not part of the CDR3 here.

V	J	CDR3
TRBV30	TRBJ1-2	AWKVFSFYGYT
TRBV29-1	TRBJ2-1	SATRQGNNNEQF
TRBV6-5	TRBJ2-3	ASSYSFSQSDTQY
TRBV7-2	TRBJ2-2	ASSLSGGAGGELF
TRBV7-9	TRBJ2-1	ASSSGQGARNEQF
TRBV27	TRBJ2-7	ASRLLDEQY
TRBV6-1	TRBJ2-5	ASSDPRSGGQETQY
TRBV9	TRBJ1-5	ASSVGGADNQPQH
TRBV7-2	TRBJ2-1	ASSLPTSGGPVGNEQF
TRBV16	TRBJ2-1	ASSQFRTSGDNEQF
TRBV4-2	TRBJ2-2	ASSPGQTNTGELF
TRBV6-5	TRBJ1-2	ASSYLSGGADGYT
TRBV5-6	TRBJ1-4	ASSLAGLDEKLF
TRBV6-5	TRBJ2-1	ASSLGAYNEQF
TRBV5-5	TRBJ1-1	ASSLGYSEAF
TRBV27	TRBJ2-2	ASSLQGWGTGELF
TRBV5-1	TRBJ2-2	ASAIEIPTGELF
TRBV6-4	TRBJ1-6	ASSDADRNSPLH
TRBV10-2	TRBJ2-6	ATLGAGGSGANVLT
TRBV27	TRBJ2-1	ASSYLGLAGISYNEQF
TRBV28	TRBJ2-3	ASSLRALVTQY
TRBV19	TRBJ2-6	ASSMDGGPGANVLT
TRBV5-1	TRBJ1-2	ASYSPVDGYT
TRBV28	TRBJ2-1	ASSLLAGGPNEQF
TRBV5-1	TRBJ1-4	ASSLGPNEKLF
TRBV5-1	TRBJ1-3	ASSLRGQGDSGNTIY
TRBV6-6	TRBJ1-2	ASVSGGGHGYT
TRBV7-9	TRBJ2-7	ASSLTESEQY
TRBV5-1	TRBJ2-7	ASSFSLGMAEQY
TRBV5-1	TRBJ1-1	ASSLLGKGEAF
TRBV5-8	TRBJ2-1	ASSLWVPSYNEQF
TRBV6-4	TRBJ1-3	ASSDSACDSGNTIY
TRBV9	TRBJ2-6	ASSVAGQGFSGANVLT
TRBV7-2	TRBJ2-1	ASSLVRGLNEQF
TRBV11-2	TRBJ1-6	ASSLKGLGNSPLH
TRBV29-1	TRBJ1-3	SVDGTGAGNTIY
TRBV7-8	TRBJ1-1	ASSAAPNTEAF
TRBV6-5	TRBJ1-5	ASSYSSPLEPQH
TRBV6-5	TRBJ2-7	ASSYDGNLPSEQY
TRBV28	TRBJ1-2	ASRLSGTGNYGYT
TRBV19	TRBJ1-2	ASSMVGQGITNYGYT
TRBV29-1	TRBJ2-2	SVEGHGPNTGELF
TRBV7-9	TRBJ1-1	ASSVRDGAEAF
TRBV5-1	TRBJ2-1	ASSLSGTSGVNEQF
TRBV30	TRBJ1-5	AWSVRGQKYNQPQH
TRBV7-6	TRBJ2-7	ASSFRQLSYEQY